These 5 T cell receptor beta chains were all obtained from the same sample, sequenced in a study of blood T cells in healthy people across ages. It was with a sample-barcoded 5' primer and a J-beta primer mix that a second PCR of roughly 6 to 11 cycles was run. MiXCR, applied by TCRdb to the 5' RACE reads, yields one record per CDR3 protein. There are about 1.8 million distinct CDR3 sequences in the sample; around 48% occur only once, and less than 2.5% lies in the top ten. The material sequenced was blood. These receptors originate from a woman aged 35 to 49 in good health.

The chain carries TRBV19 and TRBJ2-4, with 7 bases lining up with TRBD1. The closer fit of TRBJ2-5 to the DNA end suggests the J call may be wrong. This CDR3 is 14 amino acids long. Per the germline V gene, CDR1 is LNHDA and CDR2 is SQIVND (reference sequence). The CDR3 bases are TGTGCCAGTAGTTCTCGACCGACAGGGGAGACCCAGTACTTC. Amino acids: CASSSRPTGETQYF.

J is TRBJ1-6 and V is TRBV20-1, with D unresolved. Looked up from germline, CDR1 is DFQATT and CDR2 is SNEGSKA (reference sequence). Trimming took off 4 bases at V and 3 bases at J, with 13 bases between the two ends. CDR3 length: 15 amino acids. As DNA, the CDR3 is TGCAGTGCTACCTATATCGACGACTATAATTCACCCCTCCACTTT. Translation gives CSATYIDDYNSPLHF.

This rearrangement joins TRBV20-1 to TRBJ2-1; 7 bases fit TRBD1. The germline CDR1 and CDR2 sequences are DFQATT and SNEGSKA (reference sequence). V shed 3 bases, J shed 3 bases, and the junction held 17 bases outside the gene matches. The CDR3 has 18 residues. The CDR3 nucleotides read TGCAGTGCTAGGGGTAGGGGGCGTACACACAGCCACTACAATGAGCAGTTCTTC. As protein: CSARGRGRTHSHYNEQFF.

J is TRBJ2-5 and V is TRBV20-1; 11 nucleotides line up with TRBD2. After removal of 5 bases from V and 4 bases from J, the junction contained 9 bases not matched to a gene. This CDR3 is 15 amino acids long. Germline values: CDR1 DFQATT, CDR2 SNEGSKA (reference sequence). This CDR3 reads CSAPRLAGRAETQYF. Here the CDR3 DNA reads TGCAGTGCTCCACGACTAGCGGGGAGGGCAGAGACCCAGTACTTC.

The sample holds a few counts of this clonotype. The chain joins TRBV3-1 to TRBJ2-4; D may correspond to TRBD1 or TRBD2 (5 bases each). The CDR3 length is 16 residues. Germline CDR1 is LGHDT and CDR2 is YNNKEL (reference sequence). V lost 4 bases and J lost 0, with 13 bases in between. The CDR3 loop is CASSLGAGPAKNIQYF. DNA for the CDR3: TGTGCCAGCAGCCTCGGGGCAGGGCCAGCCAAAAACATTCAGTACTTC.